One sample yielded the 17 T cell receptor beta chains listed below, sequenced in a study of blood T cell repertoires in COVID-19. Here immunoSEQ multiplex PCR was the method, and the copy in TCRdb shows in-frame clones only, minus some. The sample has about 280,000 clones, approximately 86% seen once. Sample: peripheral blood. All receptors come from a woman aged 25 to 39 who had recovered from COVID-19.

The V gene is TRBV19, the J gene TRBJ1-2, with unresolved D. The CDR3 is 14 amino acids. V lost 5 bases and J lost 4, with 14 bases in between. CDR1 is LNHDA and CDR2 is SQIVND in the germline V gene (reference sequence). CDR3 sequence: CASSFASVTYGYTF. CDR3 sequence (DNA): TGTGCCAGTAGTTTTGCTAGTGTGACCTATGGCTACACCTTC.

This clone was seen more than once but under ten times. The chain carries TRBV7-9 and TRBJ2-1; TRBD2 aligns across 12 bases. The CDR3 consists of 15 residues. CDR1 is SEHNR and CDR2 is FQNEAQ in the germline V gene (reference sequence). Germline trimming cut 4 bases from V and 5 bases from J; bases unmatched to any gene: 3. The CDR3 here is CASSSGLAGNNEQFF. CDR3 DNA sequence: TGTGCCAGCAGCTCGGGACTAGCGGGTAACAATGAGCAGTTCTTC.

V is TRBV18 and J is TRBJ2-1; 8 nucleotides line up with TRBD2. Trimming at V came to 2 bases and at J to 10 bases, leaving 4 bases not matched to a gene. The CDR3 sequence is 13 residues long. From germline, CDR1 is KGHSH and CDR2 LQKENI. CDR3 amino acids: CASSPGSGGEQFF. As DNA, the CDR3 is TGTGCCAGCTCACCAGGGAGCGGGGGCGAGCAGTTCTTC.

This clone showed up just once. The V call is TRBV6-5, the J call TRBJ1-1, with 7 positions matching TRBD1. The V segment lost 6 bases and the J segment 0 bases; nucleotides outside the gene matches: 4. There are 14 residues in the CDR3. The germline CDR1 and CDR2 sequences are MNHEY and SVGAGI. CDR3 loop: CASRTGTVNTEAFF. The CDR3, as DNA: TGTGCCAGCAGAACCGGGACAGTGAACACTGAAGCTTTCTTT.

The rearrangement uses TRBV4-2 and TRBJ1-1; D perhaps matches TRBD1 (6 bases). The CDR3 has 13 amino acids. V was shortened by 4 bases and J by 8 bases, with 14 bases between the two germline ends. The germline V gene has CDR1 LGHNA and CDR2 YNFKEQ. The CDR3 region has the DNA TGTGCCAGCAGCCGCGACAGAGGGACAGAAGCTTTCTTT. Protein sequence: CASSRDRGTEAFF.

This rearrangement joins TRBV7-2 to TRBJ2-1; D not certain. V gave up 2 bases and J gave up 3 bases, with 11 bases separating them. The CDR3 runs to 15 residues. Germline V gives CDR1 SGHTA, CDR2 FQGNSA. In DNA, the CDR3 is TGTGCCAGCAGCTTATCAGTCCAGTACTACAATGAGCAGTTCTTC. It specifies CASSLSVQYYNEQFF.

The chain combines TRBV27 with TRBJ2-1; D remains unclear. This CDR3 spans 15 amino acids. CDR1 and CDR2 from the germline V gene are MNHEY and SMNVEV (reference sequence). Trimming took off 3 bases at V and 0 bases at J, with 9 bases between the two ends. The CDR3 sequence is CASSLAWASYNEQFF. The CDR3 DNA reads TGTGCCAGCAGTTTGGCCTGGGCCTCCTACAATGAGCAGTTCTTC.

The chain employs TRBV4-1 and TRBJ2-5, with D tentatively TRBD1 (6 bases). Trimming removed 0 bases at V and 4 bases at J, with 15 bases between. Germline V gene sequence: CDR1 MGHRA, CDR2 YSYEKL. This CDR3 is built from 16 residues. The CDR3 loop is CASSQDLQGWRETQYF. DNA for the CDR3: TGCGCCAGCAGCCAAGATTTACAGGGTTGGCGAGAGACCCAGTACTTC.

The V and J genes are TRBV28 and TRBJ2-2, with 9 bases identical to TRBD2. The CDR3 has 16 residues. The V gene's germline CDR1 is MDHEN and CDR2 SYDVKM. Trimming cost V 8 bases and J 4 bases; bases outside gene matches: 11. In DNA, the CDR3 is TGTGCCAGCGGCGGGCGGGAGGGCCTTGGCACCGGGGAGCTGTTTTTT. This translates into CASGGREGLGTGELFF.

This clone has a single count. V usage is TRBV7-2 and J usage is TRBJ2-3, with TRBD2 matching over 9 bases. Germline lookup yields CDR1 SGHTA and CDR2 FQGNSA. The V and J ends lost 6 bases and 2 bases, in that order; junction bases with no gene match: 9. CDR3 length: 16 amino acids. The CDR3 reads CASSLRGGRVTDTQYF. CDR3 sequence (DNA): TGTGCCAGCAGTTTGCGGGGGGGCCGTGTCACAGATACGCAGTATTTT.

The chain links TRBV5-8 to TRBJ2-1; 8 nucleotides line up with TRBD2. The germline V gene encodes CDR1 SGHTS and CDR2 YDEGEE. With V trimmed by 4 bases and J by 1 base, 4 bases remained unmatched. CDR3 size: 15 residues. The CDR3 loop reads CASSPSGGSYNEQFF. DNA of the CDR3: TGTGCCAGCAGCCCCTCGGGGGGGTCCTACAATGAGCAGTTCTTC.

The chain recombines TRBV18 with TRBJ2-7; 7 bases are a match to TRBD2. V lost 3 bases, J lost 1 base, and 12 bases stayed unmatched. The CDR3 is 17 amino acids. CDR1 KGHSH and CDR2 LQKENI come from the germline V gene. The CDR3 loop reads CASSPLRAGVRSYEQYF. The DNA of the CDR3 is TGTGCCAGCTCACCTCTTAGGGCGGGAGTGAGGTCCTACGAGCAGTACTTC.

Only one count was recorded for this clone. This rearrangement joins TRBV6-2 or TRBV6-3 to TRBJ1-5, with unresolved D. This CDR3 has 15 residues. Trimming cost V 2 bases and J 4 bases, with 12 bases left between them. The germline CDR1 and CDR2 sequences are MNHEY and SVGEGT. CDR3 sequence reads: CASSYENPRNQPQHF. The CDR3 DNA is TGTGCCAGCAGTTACGAGAATCCCCGGAATCAGCCCCAGCATTTT.

This chain uses TRBV5-4 with TRBJ1-5; 9 bases agree with TRBD1. CDR3 length: 15 residues. Germline V gives CDR1 SGHNT, CDR2 YYREEE (reference sequence). Losses at the gene ends were 3 bases for V and 3 bases for J; bases not matched to a gene: 4. CDR3 amino acids: CASSSGTGINQPQHF. In DNA form, the CDR3 reads TGTGCCAGCAGCTCCGGGACAGGGATCAATCAGCCCCAGCATTTT.

The rearrangement links TRBV11-2 to TRBJ1-3; possibly TRBD1 for D (5 bases). Trimming removed 5 bases from V and 8 bases from J, with 19 bases in between. This CDR3 is 15 amino acids long. Germline loops: CDR1 SGHAT, CDR2 FQNNGV. DNA for the CDR3: TGTGCCAGCAGCCTCTCGGGGTTCCGGGGGGACACCATATATTTT. This gives the protein CASSLSGFRGDTIYF.

The DNA for the CDR3 is TGTGCCAGCAGCTTATCGACTGGTAATGAGCAGTTCTTC. Residues: CASSLSTGNEQFF. V is TRBV7-9 and J is TRBJ2-1; unclear D gene. The CDR3 is 13 amino acids. The germline V gene has CDR1 SEHNR and CDR2 FQNEAQ (reference sequence). Trimming removed 2 bases at V and 7 bases at J, with 9 bases between. Variable domain in full (rest from reference TRBV7-9 and TRBJ2-1): DTGVSQNPRHKITKRGQNVTFRCDPISEHNRLYWYRQTLGQGPEFLTYFQNEAQLEKSRLLSDRFSAERPKGSFSTLEIQRTEQGDSAMYLCASSLSTGNEQFFGPGTRLTVL.

The chain links TRBV5-1 to TRBJ1-6, with D uncertain. V dropped 0 bases and J dropped 9 bases, with 16 bases sitting between them. Germline CDR1 reads SGHRS; CDR2 reads YFSETQ. The CDR3 loop spans 16 amino acids. CDR3 nucleotides: TGCGCCAGCAGCTTGGCAGGCATCTCATATGGTTCACCCCTCCACTTT. Protein product: CASSLAGISYGSPLHF.